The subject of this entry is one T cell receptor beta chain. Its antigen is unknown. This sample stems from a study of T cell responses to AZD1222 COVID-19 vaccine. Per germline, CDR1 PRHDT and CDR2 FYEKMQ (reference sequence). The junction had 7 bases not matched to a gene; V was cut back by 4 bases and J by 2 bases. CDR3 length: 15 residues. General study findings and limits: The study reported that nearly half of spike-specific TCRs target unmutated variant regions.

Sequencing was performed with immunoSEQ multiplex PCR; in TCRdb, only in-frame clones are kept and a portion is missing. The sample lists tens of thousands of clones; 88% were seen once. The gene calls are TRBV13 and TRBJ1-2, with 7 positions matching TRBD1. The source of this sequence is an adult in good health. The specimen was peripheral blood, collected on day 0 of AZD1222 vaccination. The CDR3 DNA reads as TGTGCCAGCAGCTCAGAGGGGGCTGCGAACTATGGCTACACCTTC. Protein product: CASSSEGAANYGYTF. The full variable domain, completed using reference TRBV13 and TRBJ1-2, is AAGVIQSPRHLIKEKRETATLKCYPIPRHDTVYWYQQGPGQDPQFLISFYEKMQSDKGSIPDRFSAQQFSDYHSELNMSSLELGDSALYFCASSSEGAANYGYTFGSGTRLTVV.